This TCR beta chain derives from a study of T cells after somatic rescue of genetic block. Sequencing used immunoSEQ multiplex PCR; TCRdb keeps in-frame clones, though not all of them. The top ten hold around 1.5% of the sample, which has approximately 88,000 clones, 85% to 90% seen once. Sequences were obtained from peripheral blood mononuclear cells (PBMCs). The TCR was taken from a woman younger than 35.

This chain's CDR3 is CASSIQGASAFF. In nucleotides, the CDR3 is TGTGCCAGCAGTATCCAGGGGGCGTCTGCTTTCTTT. The V and J genes are TRBV28 and TRBJ1-1, with 8 nucleotides matching TRBD1. After removal of 5 bases from V and 11 bases from J, the junction contained 7 bases not matched to a gene. Germline loops: CDR1 MDHEN, CDR2 SYDVKM. The CDR3 totals 12 residues.